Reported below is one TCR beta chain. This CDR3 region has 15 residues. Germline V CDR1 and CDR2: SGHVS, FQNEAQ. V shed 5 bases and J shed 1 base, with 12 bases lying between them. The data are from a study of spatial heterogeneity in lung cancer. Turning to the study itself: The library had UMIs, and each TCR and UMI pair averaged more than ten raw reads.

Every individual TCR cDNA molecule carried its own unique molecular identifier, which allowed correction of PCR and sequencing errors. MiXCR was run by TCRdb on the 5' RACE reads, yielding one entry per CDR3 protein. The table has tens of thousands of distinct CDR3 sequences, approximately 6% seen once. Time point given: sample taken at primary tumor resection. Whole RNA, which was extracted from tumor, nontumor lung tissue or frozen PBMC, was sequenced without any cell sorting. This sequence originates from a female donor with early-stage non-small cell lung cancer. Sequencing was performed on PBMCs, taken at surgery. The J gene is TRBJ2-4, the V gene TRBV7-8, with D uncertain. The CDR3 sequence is CASSATENAKNIQYF. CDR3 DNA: TGTGCCAGCAGCGCAACAGAAAACGCCAAAAACATTCAGTACTTC.